One sample yielded the 5 T cell receptor beta chains listed below, sequenced in a study of T cell repertoires in cytomegalovirus infection (dated 2019 in TCRdb). Sequencing relied on an Illumina HiSeq 1500. TCRdb reran the public reads through fastp at Q25 and MiXCR, keeping productive beta chains. Every distinct CDR3 protein forms one entry, paired with its most common genes and DNA. The sample includes 200,000 to 300,000 distinct CDR3 sequences, with 8% to 9.5% observed a single time. Of the sample, about 16% falls within the top ten clones. Source material: PBMCs. The receptors derive from a human donor in good health (CMV status not recorded). Some clones in this sample may be carry-over from other donors' samples.

This clonotype was counted at least ten times. The rearrangement uses TRBV7-9 and TRBJ2-3; maybe TRBD1 (5 bases). V was cut by 4 bases and J by 3 bases, with 8 bases left in between. CDR1 SEHNR and CDR2 FQNEAQ come from the germline V gene (reference sequence). The CDR3 is 13 amino acids. The CDR3, as DNA: TGTGCCAGCAGCTCAGACAGTACAGATACGCAGTATTTT. Translating it yields CASSSDSTDTQYF.

CDR3 nucleotides: TGTGCCAGCAAGGTTGGACAGGAGACCTACGAGCAGTACTTC. This gives the protein CASKVGQETYEQYF. The chain combines TRBV28 with TRBJ2-7; 7 nucleotides agree with TRBD1. Trimming removed 7 bases from V and 2 bases from J; junction bases left unmatched: 8. Germline CDR1 and CDR2: MDHEN and SYDVKM. The length of the CDR3 is 14 residues.

This clonotype was detected many times. This chain joins TRBV28 and TRBJ1-6, with a tentative D call TRBD1 (5 bases). The CDR3 is 17 amino acids. In germline, CDR1 is MDHEN, CDR2 SYDVKM. The V end lost 6 bases, the J end lost 5 bases, and 20 bases lay between the germline ends. The CDR3: CASSWGRGSLNNSPLHF. The CDR3 DNA sequence: TGTGCCAGCAGCTGGGGCCGAGGGAGTTTAAATAATTCACCCCTCCACTTT.

This clonotype was found many times. This rearrangement joins TRBV6-8 to TRBJ1-2; D remains unclear. CDR3 length: 14 residues. The V end lost 0 bases, the J end lost 1 base, and 6 bases lay between the germline ends. Germline V CDR1 and CDR2: MNHGY, SAAAGT. The DNA of the CDR3 is TGTGCCAGCAGTTACTCGTCGAGTAACTATGGCTACACCTTC. It specifies CASSYSSSNYGYTF.

This clonotype was counted a few times. V usage is TRBV14 and J usage is TRBJ2-5; maybe TRBD1 (5 bases). Germline CDR1 and CDR2: SGHDN and FVKESK. The CDR3 is 14 amino acids. V dropped 0 bases and J dropped 5 bases, with 10 bases sitting between them. CDR3 loop: CASSQDLPGETQYF. The CDR3 DNA is TGTGCCAGCAGCCAAGATCTGCCAGGGGAGACCCAGTACTTC.